This entry features one T cell receptor beta chain sequence. The antigen is unknown. The data belong to a study of T-cell reconstitution after alpha-beta-depleted transplantation in children. General study points: At the one-year point after transplant, T-cell counts and TCRbeta diversity were found to come mostly from T cells that had been newly produced.

Construction of the TCRbeta library involved unique molecular identifiers. Using its own MiXCR run on the PCR reads, TCRdb lists one record per CDR3 protein. The sample carries around 580,000 distinct CDR3 sequences, 27% recorded once. The CDR3 runs 20 residues. V was pared by 0 bases and J by 0 bases, with 22 bases between. The V gene's germline CDR1 is KGHDR and CDR2 SFDVKD. The source was PBMCs, collected before TCRalphabeta/CD19-depleted stem cell transplant. This sequence originates from a boy younger than two with Wiskott-Aldrich syndrome, due to receive a stem cell transplant. This chain links TRBV24-1 with TRBJ1-1; no definite D call. The CDR3 bases are TGTGCCACCAGTGATTTGCGCCCCCGGCGCGGCCGTACAGTGAACACTGAAGCTTTCTTT. The encoded protein is CATSDLRPRRGRTVNTEAFF.